Listed here are 17 T cell receptor beta chains from one sample, sequenced in a study of blood T cell repertoires in COVID-19. Sequencing used immunoSEQ multiplex PCR; TCRdb keeps in-frame clones, though not all of them. The profile shows over 55,000 clones, 83% of them singletons. The source material was peripheral blood. The receptors derive from a man over 45 with COVID-19, enrolled during active disease.

V usage is TRBV27 and J usage is TRBJ2-7, with 7 positions matching TRBD1. V shed 5 bases and J 2 bases; nucleotides not matched to a gene: 6. This CDR3 region has 14 residues. In germline, CDR1 is MNHEY, CDR2 SMNVEV (reference sequence). CDR3 in amino acids: CASSRDRAPYEQYF. CDR3 coding DNA: TGTGCCAGCAGTCGGGACAGAGCCCCCTACGAGCAGTACTTC.

The rearrangement links TRBV25-1 to TRBJ1-5; D remains unclear. The CDR3 extends over 14 amino acids. The germline V gene has CDR1 MGHDK and CDR2 SYGVNS. Trimming took off 8 bases at V and 1 base at J, with 12 bases between the two ends. The CDR3 DNA reads TGTGCCAGCTCCCCCCCCAGGAGCAATCAGCCCCAGCATTTT. Its protein product is CASSPPRSNQPQHF. Combining the CDR3 with reference TRBV25-1 and TRBJ1-5 gives the whole variable domain EADIYQTPRYLVIGTGKKITLECSQTMGHDKMYWYQQDPGMELHLIHYSYGVNSTEKGDLSSESTVSRIRTEHFPLTLESARPSHTSQYLCASSPPRSNQPQHFGDGTRLSIL.

This chain links TRBV19 with TRBJ1-5; 7 positions agree with TRBD1. V shed 10 bases and J 2 bases; nucleotides not matched to a gene: 5. Per germline, CDR1 LNHDA and CDR2 SQIVND (reference sequence). The CDR3 contains 13 residues. The CDR3, as DNA: TGTGCCATAGGGACAGTGCGCAATCAGCCCCAGCATTTT. Protein product: CAIGTVRNQPQHF.

The J gene is TRBJ2-7, the V gene TRBV7-9, with D possibly being TRBD1 (8 bases). Germline V gene sequence: CDR1 SEHNR, CDR2 FQNEAQ (reference sequence). The CDR3 spans 17 residues. The V gene lost 5 bases and the J gene lost 1 base, with 21 bases spanning the gap. DNA for the CDR3: TGTGCCAGCAGCCACGTTATTGGACAGGGACTATCCTACGAGCAGTACTTC. Translating it yields CASSHVIGQGLSYEQYF.

The J gene is TRBJ2-2, the V gene TRBV5-1, with 9 positions matching TRBD2. J lost 4 bases, V lost 5 bases, and 9 bases had no gene match. Germline loops: CDR1 SGHRS, CDR2 YFSETQ. The length of the CDR3 is 16 residues. As DNA, the CDR3 is TGCGCCAGCAGGGCTATAGCGGGAGCCAGCACCGGGGAGCTGTTTTTT. This sequence encodes CASRAIAGASTGELFF. Complete variable domain (other parts from reference TRBV5-1 and TRBJ2-2): KAGVTQTPRYLIKTRGQQVTLSCSPISGHRSVSWYQQTPGQGLQFLFEYFSETQRNKGNFPGRFSGRQFSNSRSEMNVSTLELGDSALYLCASRAIAGASTGELFFGEGSRLTVL.

The gene calls are TRBV10-3 and TRBJ1-2; 8 bases line up with TRBD1. This CDR3 comprises 16 residues. The germline V gene encodes CDR1 ENHRY and CDR2 SYGVKD. Germline trimming cut 0 bases from V and 1 base from J; bases unmatched to any gene: 4. CDR3 loop: CAISESQGARNYGYTF. The DNA of the CDR3 is TGTGCCATCAGTGAGTCTCAGGGGGCCCGTAACTATGGCTACACCTTC.

The chain employs TRBV6-5 and TRBJ2-2; the D gene is possibly TRBD1 (6 bases). The CDR3 consists of 13 residues. Germline V lookup: CDR1 MNHEY, CDR2 SVGAGI. V was trimmed by 6 bases and J by 5 bases, leaving 10 bases between them. The CDR3 nucleotides read TGTGCCAGCAGGTCAACAGGGACCGGGGAGCTGTTTTTT. Encoded protein: CASRSTGTGELFF.

The chain has TRBV21-1 and TRBJ2-4; the table's D call, TRBD1, has no DNA check behind it. TRBV21-1 is flagged as a pseudogene. The CDR3 is 19 residues long. DNA of the CDR3: TGTGCCAGCCCACTCCGGGACAGGGGGGAATACCTAGCCAAAAACATTCAGTACTTC. It yields the protein CASPLRDRGEYLAKNIQYF.

CDR3 protein: CASSLPGLYNEQFF. The CDR3 nucleotides are TGTGCCAGCAGCTTACCGGGACTTTACAATGAGCAGTTCTTC. The chain is built from TRBV11-3 and TRBJ2-1; D is perhaps TRBD2 (6 bases). The CDR3 length is 14 residues. Looked up from germline, CDR1 is SGHNT and CDR2 is YENEEA. V dropped 2 bases and J dropped 4 bases, with 9 bases sitting between them.

The J gene is TRBJ2-3, the V gene TRBV18, with 7 bases identical to TRBD2. Trimming took 3 bases from V and 6 from J; bases not matched to a gene: 6. This CDR3 spans 14 amino acids. Germline values: CDR1 KGHSH, CDR2 LQKENI. The CDR3 coding sequence is TGTGCCAGCTCACCGTCTAGCGGCAGGGATACGCAGTATTTT. As protein: CASSPSSGRDTQYF.

The rearrangement joins TRBV30 to TRBJ1-2, with TRBD1 identical over 8 bases. This CDR3 is built from 12 residues. The J segment lost 8 bases and the V segment lost 1 base, leaving 3 bases of the junction unmatched. The germline CDR1 and CDR2 sequences are GTSNPN and SVGIG (reference sequence). The CDR3 DNA sequence: TGTGCCTGGAGTGATGACAGGGGCGGCTACACCTTC. Its protein product is CAWSDDRGGYTF.

The V and J genes are TRBV2 and TRBJ2-7; the match to TRBD2 covers 9 bases. Per germline, CDR1 SNHLY and CDR2 FYNNEI. V shed 5 bases, J shed 4 bases, and the junction held 6 bases outside the gene matches. This CDR3 has 14 residues. This chain's CDR3 is CASSQGLAGYEQYF. CDR3 DNA sequence: TGTGCCAGCAGTCAGGGACTAGCAGGGTACGAGCAGTACTTC.

The rearrangement links TRBV29-1 to TRBJ1-2; 7 bases map to TRBD1. This CDR3 comprises 14 residues. Unmatched junction bases numbered 5, after V lost 4 bases and J lost 0 bases. Germline V CDR1 and CDR2: SQVTM, ANQGSEA. CDR3 sequence reads: CSVGGDRPNYGYTF. CDR3 nucleotides: TGCAGCGTTGGTGGGGACAGACCTAACTATGGCTACACCTTC.

This chain joins TRBV6-2 or TRBV6-3 and TRBJ2-7, with TRBD2 identical over 10 bases. This CDR3 contains 14 residues. Germline CDR1 MNHEY, CDR2 SVGEGT. V was pared by 6 bases and J by 6 bases, with 8 bases of the junction left unmatched. The CDR3 loop reads CASSSLAGAGEQYF. DNA of the CDR3: TGTGCCAGCAGCTCTCTAGCGGGAGCGGGCGAGCAGTACTTC.

The rearrangement joins TRBV18 to TRBJ1-4; weak D call: TRBD1 (5 bases). The CDR3 loop spans 14 amino acids. V lost 3 bases and J 5 bases, leaving 10 bases between the germline ends. Germline V lookup: CDR1 KGHSH, CDR2 LQKENI. CDR3 coding DNA: TGTGCCAGCTCACCGATGACAGAGAATGAAAAACTGTTTTTT. The encoded protein is CASSPMTENEKLFF. Using reference TRBV18 and TRBJ1-4 for the parts outside the CDR3, the full variable domain is NAGVMQNPRHLVRRRGQEARLRCSPMKGHSHVYWYRQLPEEGLKFMVYLQKENIIDESGMPKERFSAEFPKEGPSILRIQQVVRGDSAAYFCASSPMTENEKLFFGSGTQLSVL.

This clone was picked up a small number of times. The genes are TRBV27 and TRBJ2-7; the match to TRBD2 covers 7 bases. CDR1 MNHEY and CDR2 SMNVEV come from the germline V gene (reference sequence). The length of the CDR3 is 17 residues. With V trimmed by 0 bases and J by 5 bases, 13 bases remained unmatched. The CDR3 is CASSLSIGLGLGDEQYF. CDR3 in DNA: TGTGCCAGCAGTTTATCGATAGGACTAGGCCTAGGAGACGAGCAGTACTTC.

This clone is medium-sized (0.01 to 0.1%) within its sample. The V and J genes are TRBV28 and TRBJ2-6, with a tentative D call TRBD1 (6 bases). CDR3 length: 18 amino acids. Trimming took 3 bases from V and 0 from J, leaving 15 bases between them. Germline assignment: CDR1 MDHEN and CDR2 SYDVKM. CDR3 sequence reads: CASSFSRGRSSGANVLTF. In nucleotides, the CDR3 is TGTGCCAGCAGTTTCAGCAGGGGCAGATCCTCTGGGGCCAACGTCCTGACTTTC. The variable domain in full, completed from reference TRBV28 and TRBJ2-6, reads DVKVTQSSRYLVKRTGEKVFLECVQDMDHENMFWYRQDPGLGLRLIYFSYDVKMKEKGDIPEGYSVSREKKERFSLILESASTNQTSMYLCASSFSRGRSSGANVLTFGAGSRLTVL.